The clone carrying this T cell receptor beta chain was seen more than once but under ten times. Its target is unknown. The data originate from a study of cytomegalovirus exposure and HLA in healthy donors. The V gene's germline CDR1 is SEHNR and CDR2 FQNEAQ (reference sequence). The CDR3 is made up of 13 amino acids. V was cut by 11 bases and J by 4 bases, with 14 bases left in between. Use of 60 Vbeta and 13 Jbeta primers characterized the PCR. Generated by immunoSEQ multiplex PCR, the TCRdb table keeps only in-frame clones and is missing some. The sample holds 50,000 or so clones, about three quarters seen once. Study-level points and caveats: The classifier reportedly diagnosed cytomegalovirus status with high specificity and sensitivity.

Sample: PBMCs. This sequence originates from a woman aged 40 to 50 in good health and CMV-seropositive. The chain combines TRBV7-9 with TRBJ2-2; a weak D match, TRBD2 (6 bases). The DNA of the CDR3 is TGTGCCTACCCACGGGGGTCCACCGGGGAGCTGTTTTTT. Translating gives CAYPRGSTGELFF.